Described below is a single T cell receptor (beta chain) sequence and its context. It lacks a known antigen. Per-nucleotide qualities are absent, and no much larger clonotype sits a single base away. Genomic DNA was extracted with the Qiagen DNeasy kit from unsorted PBMCs and from negatively selected CD4+ and CD8+ fractions. Using primers that anneal to V and J segments, immunoSEQ multiplex PCR amplified the TCR beta CDR3 regions. A synthetic immune receptor repertoire was used to minimize amplification bias, and any remaining bias was removed computationally after sequencing. Under the source paper's analysis protocol: Repertoire diversity was quantified as the Shannon entropy index using custom Python scripts. The unsorted, CD4+ and CD8+ repertoires were each analyzed separately, with the exception of combined analyses, where CD4+ and CD8+ sequences were merged in silico. The immuneACCESS repertoire file appears here via TCRdb, limited to in-frame rearrangements. These files lack a portion of the clones; in checked studies, under half of the deficit traces to unresolved V genes, and the cause of the others is not known. V, J and clone size derive from that table, while D and trimming were established from the DNA sequence. The sample table contains 25,000 to 35,000 clones; only one count was recorded for roughly 90% of them. The ten biggest clones cover 1.2% of the sample.

This record belongs to a study of PD-1 blockade in classical Hodgkin lymphoma (TCRdb year 2020). For the wider study: To define a peripheral blood immune signature of response to PD-1 blockade in classical Hodgkin lymphoma, the study combined TCR beta sequencing with CyTOF. Beyond this particular receptor, the publication reports: Baseline TCR diversity was reported to be lower in newly diagnosed patients than in healthy donors and to be lower still in relapsed/refractory patients. The study covered only a single clinical trial cohort, and the causes of the repertoire differences, possibly disease activity or prior therapy, were still not defined.

Read against the paper, the sample's time point label means: newly diagnosed, previously untreated cHL patient sample. Magnetic negative selection with a Miltenyi CD4+ T cell isolation kit was used to purify CD4+ T cells from thawed PBMCs. PBMCs from patients with newly diagnosed, previously untreated classical Hodgkin lymphoma were sequenced as a comparison group for the relapsed/refractory trial patients. Peripheral blood was collected in 8 mL Vacutainer Cell Preparation Tubes, from which PBMCs were isolated by centrifugation and then cryopreserved. Purified CD4+ and CD8+ fractions were prepared only for cases where an additional PBMC sample was available. Magnetically labelled cells were removed on LS columns in a quadroMACS separator, and the flow-through was retained as the purified fraction. The specimen was CD4+ T cells from blood. This clonotype originated in a human donor with classical Hodgkin lymphoma.

Here the CDR3 is given as CSGKRGSGTEAFF. DNA sequence: TGCAGCGGGAAGAGGGGGTCAGGCACTGAAGCTTTCTTT. Recombination linked TRBV29-1 to TRBJ1-1; the D gene is perhaps TRBD1, from 6 matching bases. V lost 7 bases and J lost 4 bases; the stretch between them is 16 bases long. CDR1 and CDR2 are drawn from the germline V gene: SQVTM, ANQGSEA. Its CDR3 holds 13 amino acids, cysteine through phenylalanine. Only the CDR3 region is kept as DNA, spanning 39 bases read in frame from base 1. With the rest looked up from the reference TRBV29-1 and TRBJ1-1 genes rather than sequenced, the full variable domain is SAVISQKPSRDICQRGTSLTIQCQVDSQVTMMFWYRQQPGQSLTLIATANQGSEATYESGFVIDKFPISRPNLTFSTLTVSNMSPEDSSIYLCSGKRGSGTEAFFGQGTRLTVV.